This T cell receptor beta chain was recorded in a study of cytotoxic CD8 clonotypes in ibrutinib-treated CLL. The wider study: Sequenced samples delivered averages of 255,043 productive templates and tens of thousands of productive rearrangements.

The protocol was immunoSEQ multiplex PCR, while the TCRdb copy is restricted to in-frame clones and leaves out a portion. The sample shows approximately 330,000 clones, roughly 80% of them seen only once. V was clipped by 3 bases and J by 7 bases, with 15 bases between them. The germline gives CDR1 KGHSH, CDR2 LQKENI. CDR3 length: 14 amino acids. The material sequenced was PBMCs, taken before ibrutinib treatment. The source is a human donor with chronic lymphocytic leukemia. The chain carries TRBV18 and TRBJ1-2, with D hard to call. CDR3 nucleotides: TGTGCCAGCTCACCTTCGGGTTTCGTGGGTGGCTACACCTTC. Translated: CASSPSGFVGGYTF.